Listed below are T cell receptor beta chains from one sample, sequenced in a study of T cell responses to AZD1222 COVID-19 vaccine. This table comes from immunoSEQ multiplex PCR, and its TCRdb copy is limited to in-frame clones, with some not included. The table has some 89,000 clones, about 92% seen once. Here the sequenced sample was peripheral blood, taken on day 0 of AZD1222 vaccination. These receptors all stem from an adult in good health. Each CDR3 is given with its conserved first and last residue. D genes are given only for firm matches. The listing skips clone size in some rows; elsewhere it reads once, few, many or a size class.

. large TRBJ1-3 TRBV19 TGTGCCAGTAGTACCGACAGCTCTGGAAACACCATATATTTT CASSTDSSGNTIYF
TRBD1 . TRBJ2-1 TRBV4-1 TGCGCCAGCAGTCCTCCTCCACCGGGACAGGGGTACAATGAGCAGTTCTTC CASSPPPPGQGYNEQFF
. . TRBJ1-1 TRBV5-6 TGTGCCAGCAGCGTAGACGTGAACACTGAAGCTTTCTTT CASSVDVNTEAFF
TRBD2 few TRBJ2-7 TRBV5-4 TGTGCCAGCAGCTTGGGGGGGACTAGCCCGATCTACGAGCAGTACTTC CASSLGGTSPIYEQYF
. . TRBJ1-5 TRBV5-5 TGTGCCAGCAGCCCAGAAAGACCGGACAGCAATCAGCCCCAGCATTTT CASSPERPDSNQPQHF
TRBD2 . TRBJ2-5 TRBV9 TGTGCCAGCAGCGTAGGGACTAGCGGAGCCTATTACCAAGAGACCCAGTACTTC CASSVGTSGAYYQETQYF
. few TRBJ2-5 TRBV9 TGTGCCAGCAGCGCCTACCAAGAGACCCAGTACTTC CASSAYQETQYF
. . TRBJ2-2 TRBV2 TGTGCCAGCAGCAGCCCCGGGGGCGCGAACACCGGGGAGCTGTTTTTT CASSSPGGANTGELFF
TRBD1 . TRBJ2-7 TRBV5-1 TGCGCCAGCAGCGCCCTGGGACAGGGAGACTACGAGCAGTACTTC CASSALGQGDYEQYF
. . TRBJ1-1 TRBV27 TGTGCCAGCAGTTTATCAAGGGGGGACACTGAAGCTTTCTTT CASSLSRGDTEAFF
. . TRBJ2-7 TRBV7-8 TGTGCCAGTACTCGCGGCGGGGGCGAGTACGAGCAGTACTTC CASTRGGGEYEQYF
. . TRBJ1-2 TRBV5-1 TGCGCCAGCAGCCTGGACAGTAACTATGGCTACACCTTC CASSLDSNYGYTF
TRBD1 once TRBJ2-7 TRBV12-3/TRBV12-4 TGTGCCAGCAGAGCGACAGGGATGGGCGAGCAGTACTTC CASRATGMGEQYF
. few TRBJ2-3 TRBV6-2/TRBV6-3 TGTGCCAGCAGCCCCTTTCAGGGAACTAGCACAGATACGCAGTATTTT CASSPFQGTSTDTQYF
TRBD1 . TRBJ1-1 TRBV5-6 TGTGCCAGCAGCTCTAGGACAGGGGTTATATGGACTGAAGCTTTCTTT CASSSRTGVIWTEAFF
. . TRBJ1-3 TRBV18 TGTGCCAGCTCACAGTACGGAGGGACTGGAAACACCATATATTTT CASSQYGGTGNTIYF
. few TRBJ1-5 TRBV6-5 TGTGCCAGCAGGAACAGGGAATATAGCAATCAGCCCCAGCATTTT CASRNREYSNQPQHF
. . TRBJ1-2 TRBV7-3 TGTGCCAGCAGCTTAGCAGGGGTTGGCTACACCTTC CASSLAGVGYTF
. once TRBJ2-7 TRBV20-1 TGCAGTGCTAGTGATTCCCGGGCTCCCTCCTACGAGCAGTACTTC CSASDSRAPSYEQYF
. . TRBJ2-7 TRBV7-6 TGTGCCAGCAGCCCCAGTCTGGGGATCGACGAGCAGTACTTC CASSPSLGIDEQYF
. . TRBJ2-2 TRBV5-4 TGTGCCAGCAGCTTGGTTACAGCGAACACCGGGGAGCTGTTTTTT CASSLVTANTGELFF
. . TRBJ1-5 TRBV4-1 TGCGCCAGCAGCCAAGTACTCGTTAATCAGCCCCAGCATTTT CASSQVLVNQPQHF
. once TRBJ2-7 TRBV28 TGTGCCAGCAGTTTCTCGGGCGGGTCCTACGAGCAGTACTTC CASSFSGGSYEQYF
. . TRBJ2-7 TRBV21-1 TGTGCCAGCAGCAAAGAGCTGGATGAGCAGTACTTC CASSKELDEQYF
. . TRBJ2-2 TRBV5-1 TGCGCCAGCAGCTCCAACGGACAGTTGAACACCGGGGAGCTGTTTTTT CASSSNGQLNTGELFF
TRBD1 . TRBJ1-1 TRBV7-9 TGTGCCAGCAGCCCCCCGACAGGGTACGGGGACACTGAAGCTTTCTTT CASSPPTGYGDTEAFF
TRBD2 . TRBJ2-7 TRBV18 TGTGCCAGCTCACCAAGCACTAGCGGGACTTCCGAGCAGTACTTC CASSPSTSGTSEQYF
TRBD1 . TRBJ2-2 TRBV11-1 TGTGCCAGCAGCTTGGGGACAGGGGACCTGTTTTTT CASSLGTGDLFF
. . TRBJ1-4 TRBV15 TGTGCCACCGGGGGGGGGCAGGGTGAAAAACTGTTTTTT CATGGGQGEKLFF
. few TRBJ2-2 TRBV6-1 TGTGCCAGCAGTGAAGTCGTAGGACTCAACACCGGGGAGCTGTTTTTT CASSEVVGLNTGELFF
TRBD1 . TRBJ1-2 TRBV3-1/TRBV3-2 TGTGCCAGCAGCCCCCTAAATCGACAGGGGGATAATGGCTACACCTTC CASSPLNRQGDNGYTF
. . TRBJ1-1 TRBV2 TGTGCCAGCAGTGAAGCGCTTCGGGGGGTGAACACTGAAGCTTTCTTT CASSEALRGVNTEAFF
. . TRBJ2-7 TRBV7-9 TGTGCCAGCAGATTCGGGAGCCCTCTGGACGAGCAGTACTTC CASRFGSPLDEQYF
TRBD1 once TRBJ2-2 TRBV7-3 TGTGCCAGCAGCTTAAGGCCGGACAGGATAACCGGGGAGCTGTTTTTT CASSLRPDRITGELFF
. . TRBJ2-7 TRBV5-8 TGTGCCAGCAGCCCCGGTAGTGGGGCAGGGGAATACGAGCAGTACTTC CASSPGSGAGEYEQYF
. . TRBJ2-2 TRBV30 TGTGCCTGGTCCCCGTTTGGGGGGACCGGGGAGCTGTTTTTT CAWSPFGGTGELFF
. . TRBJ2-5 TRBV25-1 TGTGCCAGCAGTGTAACCGGGAGCAAGACCCAGTACTTC CASSVTGSKTQYF
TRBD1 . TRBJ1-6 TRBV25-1 TGTGCCAGCAGTGACAGGGGGCATTCACCCCTCCACTTT CASSDRGHSPLHF
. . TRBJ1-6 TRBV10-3 TGTGCCATCAGTGAGTCGTTTTCCAGCTCCTATAATTCACCCCTCCACTTT CAISESFSSSYNSPLHF
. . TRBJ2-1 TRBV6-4 TGTGCCAGCAGTCGGAACGGTAACAATGAGCAGTTCTTC CASSRNGNNEQFF
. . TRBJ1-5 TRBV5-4 TGTGCCAGCAGGGGCGGACGGAAAGCCCAGCCCCAGCATTTT CASRGGRKAQPQHF
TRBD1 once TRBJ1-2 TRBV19 TGTGCCAGTAGGGGACAGAACTATGGCTACACCTTC CASRGQNYGYTF
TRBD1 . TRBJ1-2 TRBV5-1 TGCGCCAGCAGCTCCAGCGCGGACAGGAGTAACTATGGCTACACCTTC CASSSSADRSNYGYTF
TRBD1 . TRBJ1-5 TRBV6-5 TGTGCCAGCAGACTGGACAGGGACAGCAATCAGCCCCAGCATTTT CASRLDRDSNQPQHF
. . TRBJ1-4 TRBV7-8 TGTGCCAGCAGCTTAGCTTTTCCTCGGACTAATGAAAAACTGTTTTTT CASSLAFPRTNEKLFF
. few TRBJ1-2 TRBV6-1 TGTGCCAGCAGTGATAGAACAGGGAACTATGGCTACACCTTC CASSDRTGNYGYTF
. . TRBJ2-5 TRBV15 TGTGCCACCAGCACTACCGACAGGAGACAAGAGACCCAGTACTTC CATSTTDRRQETQYF
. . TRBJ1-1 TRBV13 TGTGCCAGCAGCTTAGGGGGTATGAACACTGAAGCTTTCTTT CASSLGGMNTEAFF
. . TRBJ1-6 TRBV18 TGTGCCAGTTCAAGGGACACCGATAATTCACCCCTCCACTTT CASSRDTDNSPLHF
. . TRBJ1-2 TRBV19 TGTGCCAGTAGTTCCCCGGACCGGTCTCACACCTTC CASSSPDRSHTF
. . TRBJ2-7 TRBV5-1 TGCGCCAGCAGCTCCGTCTTGGATACTAACGAGCAGTACTTC CASSSVLDTNEQYF